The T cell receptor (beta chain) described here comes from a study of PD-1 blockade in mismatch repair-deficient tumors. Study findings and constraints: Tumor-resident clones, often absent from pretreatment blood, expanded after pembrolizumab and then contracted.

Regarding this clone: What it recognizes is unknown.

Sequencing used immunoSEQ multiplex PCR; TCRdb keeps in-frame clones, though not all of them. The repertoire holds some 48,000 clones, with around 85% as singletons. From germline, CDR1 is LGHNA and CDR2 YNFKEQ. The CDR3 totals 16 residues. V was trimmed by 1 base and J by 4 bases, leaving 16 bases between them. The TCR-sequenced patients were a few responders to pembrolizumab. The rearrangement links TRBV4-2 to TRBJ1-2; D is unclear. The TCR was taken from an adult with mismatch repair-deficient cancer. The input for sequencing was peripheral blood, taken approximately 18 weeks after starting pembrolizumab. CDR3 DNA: TGTGCCAGCAGCCAAGTTTCCGCCCCACGCGGCTATGGCTACACCTTC. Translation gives CASSQVSAPRGYGYTF.